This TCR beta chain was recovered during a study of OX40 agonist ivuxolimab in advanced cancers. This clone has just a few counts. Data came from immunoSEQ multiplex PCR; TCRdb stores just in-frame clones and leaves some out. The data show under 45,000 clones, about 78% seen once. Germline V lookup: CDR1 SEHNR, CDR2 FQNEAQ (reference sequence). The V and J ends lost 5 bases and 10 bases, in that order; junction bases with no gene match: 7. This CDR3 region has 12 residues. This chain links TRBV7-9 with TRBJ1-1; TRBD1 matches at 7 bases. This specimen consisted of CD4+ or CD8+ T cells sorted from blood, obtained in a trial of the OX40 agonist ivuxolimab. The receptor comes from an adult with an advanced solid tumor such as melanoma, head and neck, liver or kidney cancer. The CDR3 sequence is CASSDRDLGAFF. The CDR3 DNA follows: TGTGCCAGCAGCGACAGGGATTTGGGAGCTTTCTTT.